Listed below are T cell receptor beta chains from one sample, sequenced in a study of T cell changes during pregnancy in multiple sclerosis. The method was immunoSEQ multiplex PCR; TCRdb's version includes in-frame clones alone and lacks a portion of them. The sample contains about 75,000 clones, 70% to 90% of which appear only once. The input for sequencing was peripheral blood, taken in the first trimester of pregnancy. Every receptor here comes from a female donor in good health, enrolled as a control in a pregnancy study. Each CDR3 is given with its conserved first and last residue. Fields, in order: clone size, V gene, J gene, D gene, CDR3 protein, CDR3 DNA. A D gene is named only where the DNA matches it firmly. Clone size is given for some rows only: seen once, a few or many times, or a class if the clone is expanded.

clone size: NA; V gene: TRBV6-5; J gene: TRBJ1-5; D gene: NA; CDR3 protein: CASRKTGNSNQPQHF; CDR3 DNA: TGTGCCAGCAGAAAGACAGGTAATAGCAATCAGCCCCAGCATTTT
clone size: NA; V gene: TRBV28; J gene: TRBJ2-1; D gene: TRBD2; CDR3 protein: CASSLGLARIF; CDR3 DNA: TGTGCCAGCAGTCTCGGACTAGCGAGGATCTTC
clone size: few; V gene: TRBV21-1; J gene: TRBJ1-5; D gene: NA; CDR3 protein: CASSGQGDQPQHF; CDR3 DNA: TGTGCCAGCTCCGGACAGGGGGATCAGCCCCAGCATTTT
clone size: NA; V gene: TRBV7-2; J gene: TRBJ1-2; D gene: NA; CDR3 protein: CASSLDGGYTF; CDR3 DNA: TGTGCCAGCAGTCTCGACGGGGGCTACACCTTC
clone size: NA; V gene: TRBV28; J gene: TRBJ1-2; D gene: NA; CDR3 protein: CASSNLAGLSNYGYTF; CDR3 DNA: TGTGCCAGCAGCAATTTGGCGGGGCTGTCTAACTATGGCTACACCTTC
clone size: NA; V gene: TRBV5-5; J gene: TRBJ1-4; D gene: TRBD1; CDR3 protein: CASSLPLTGQGREKLFF; CDR3 DNA: TGTGCCAGCAGCTTGCCGCTGACGGGACAGGGTCGTGAAAAACTGTTTTTT
clone size: NA; V gene: TRBV6-4; J gene: TRBJ2-6; D gene: TRBD1; CDR3 protein: CASSVGTGSGANVLTF; CDR3 DNA: TGTGCCAGCAGTGTAGGGACAGGATCTGGGGCCAACGTCCTGACTTTC
clone size: NA; V gene: TRBV5-1; J gene: TRBJ1-1; D gene: TRBD1; CDR3 protein: CASSLDRGVGVNTEAFF; CDR3 DNA: TGCGCCAGCAGCTTAGACAGGGGCGTGGGAGTGAACACTGAAGCTTTCTTT
clone size: few; V gene: TRBV7-8; J gene: TRBJ1-1; D gene: NA; CDR3 protein: CASSLVGRNTEAFF; CDR3 DNA: TGTGCCAGCAGCTTAGTCGGTAGGAACACTGAAGCTTTCTTT
clone size: NA; V gene: TRBV6-1; J gene: TRBJ1-1; D gene: NA; CDR3 protein: CASSEGAESTEAFF; CDR3 DNA: TGTGCCAGCAGTGAAGGAGCGGAAAGCACTGAAGCTTTCTTT
clone size: NA; V gene: TRBV28; J gene: TRBJ2-1; D gene: TRBD2; CDR3 protein: CASSLSGLAGRRNEQFF; CDR3 DNA: TGTGCCAGCAGTTTATCCGGACTAGCGGGCCGTAGGAATGAGCAGTTCTTC
clone size: NA; V gene: TRBV11-1; J gene: TRBJ1-2; D gene: NA; CDR3 protein: CASSLARGPNYGYTF; CDR3 DNA: TGTGCCAGCAGCTTAGCCAGGGGACCTAACTATGGCTACACCTTC
clone size: NA; V gene: TRBV18; J gene: TRBJ2-3; D gene: NA; CDR3 protein: CASSLSTQGDTQYF; CDR3 DNA: TGTGCCAGCTCACTCTCTACCCAGGGGGATACGCAGTATTTT
clone size: NA; V gene: TRBV6-1; J gene: TRBJ1-1; D gene: NA; CDR3 protein: CASSEARRGNTEAFF; CDR3 DNA: TGTGCCAGCAGTGAAGCGCGTCGGGGGAACACTGAAGCTTTCTTT
clone size: once; V gene: TRBV5-1; J gene: TRBJ1-2; D gene: TRBD1; CDR3 protein: CASSLVGTGLYGYTF; CDR3 DNA: TGCGCCAGCAGCTTGGTGGGGACAGGCCTCTATGGCTACACCTTC
clone size: NA; V gene: TRBV7-9; J gene: TRBJ2-7; D gene: TRBD2; CDR3 protein: CASSDRSGGLAEQYF; CDR3 DNA: TGTGCCAGCAGCGACCGTAGCGGGGGGTTAGCCGAGCAGTACTTC
clone size: NA; V gene: TRBV7-2; J gene: TRBJ1-1; D gene: NA; CDR3 protein: CASSLVRGANTEAFF; CDR3 DNA: TGTGCCAGCAGCTTAGTTCGGGGGGCTAACACTGAAGCTTTCTTT
clone size: NA; V gene: TRBV9; J gene: TRBJ1-2; D gene: NA; CDR3 protein: CASSVDRVEGYTF; CDR3 DNA: TGTGCCAGCAGCGTAGACAGGGTGGAAGGCTACACCTTC
clone size: NA; V gene: TRBV2; J gene: TRBJ1-1; D gene: NA; CDR3 protein: CASTDWGGTEAFF; CDR3 DNA: TGTGCCAGCACAGACTGGGGGGGCACTGAAGCTTTCTTT
clone size: once; V gene: TRBV2; J gene: TRBJ2-1; D gene: TRBD2; CDR3 protein: CASSETSGAYNEQFF; CDR3 DNA: TGTGCCAGCAGCGAGACTAGCGGCGCCTACAATGAGCAGTTCTTC
clone size: NA; V gene: TRBV6-6; J gene: TRBJ2-7; D gene: NA; CDR3 protein: CASSYLVAPPVF; CDR3 DNA: TGTGCCAGCAGTTACCTAGTCGCGCCCCCGGTCTTC
clone size: NA; V gene: TRBV5-6; J gene: TRBJ1-5; D gene: NA; CDR3 protein: CASSLGPRSNQPQHF; CDR3 DNA: TGTGCCAGCAGCTTGGGACCGCGGAGCAATCAGCCCCAGCATTTT
clone size: NA; V gene: TRBV5-8; J gene: TRBJ1-1; D gene: TRBD1; CDR3 protein: CASSSDRAWTGNTEAFF; CDR3 DNA: TGTGCCAGCAGCTCGGACAGGGCTTGGACCGGGAACACTGAAGCTTTCTTT
clone size: NA; V gene: TRBV4-3; J gene: TRBJ2-7; D gene: NA; CDR3 protein: CASSQDSSYEQYF; CDR3 DNA: TGCGCCAGCAGCCAGGACAGCTCCTACGAGCAGTACTTC
clone size: NA; V gene: TRBV11-2; J gene: TRBJ2-1; D gene: TRBD2; CDR3 protein: CASSPWTSGEEEQFF; CDR3 DNA: TGTGCCAGCAGCCCGTGGACTAGCGGGGAGGAGGAGCAGTTCTTC
clone size: NA; V gene: TRBV4-3; J gene: TRBJ1-3; D gene: NA; CDR3 protein: CASSQDWGKSGSGNTIYF; CDR3 DNA: TGCGCCAGCAGCCAAGATTGGGGCAAATCAGGGTCAGGAAACACCATATATTTT
clone size: NA; V gene: TRBV13; J gene: TRBJ2-7; D gene: NA; CDR3 protein: CASSPGDYEQYF; CDR3 DNA: TGTGCCAGCAGCCCCGGGGACTACGAGCAGTACTTC
clone size: NA; V gene: TRBV4-1; J gene: TRBJ2-3; D gene: NA; CDR3 protein: CASSQVGAADTQYF; CDR3 DNA: TGCGCCAGCAGCCAAGTGGGGGCGGCAGATACGCAGTATTTT
clone size: NA; V gene: TRBV5-1; J gene: TRBJ1-1; D gene: NA; CDR3 protein: CASSSYEMNTEAFF; CDR3 DNA: TGCGCCAGCAGCTCCTATGAAATGAACACTGAAGCTTTCTTT
clone size: NA; V gene: TRBV5-1; J gene: TRBJ1-6; D gene: NA; CDR3 protein: CASSTGDISYNSPLHF; CDR3 DNA: TGCGCCAGCAGCACCGGGGACATCTCCTATAATTCACCCCTCCACTTT
clone size: NA; V gene: TRBV23-1; J gene: TRBJ1-5; D gene: TRBD1; CDR3 protein: CASPLLVLGGRWGLEEPQHF; CDR3 DNA: TGCGCCAGCCCTCTCCTAGTATTAGGGGGCAGGTGGGGTCTTGAGGAGCCCCAGCATTTT
clone size: NA; V gene: TRBV6-6; J gene: TRBJ1-2; D gene: TRBD1; CDR3 protein: CASSYAPRTGDYGYTF; CDR3 DNA: TGTGCCAGCAGTTACGCCCCCCGGACAGGGGACTATGGCTACACCTTC
clone size: few; V gene: TRBV7-6; J gene: TRBJ2-7; D gene: NA; CDR3 protein: CASSLEEGSYEQYF; CDR3 DNA: TGTGCCAGCAGCTTAGAGGAGGGCTCCTACGAGCAGTACTTC
clone size: NA; V gene: TRBV7-9; J gene: TRBJ2-7; D gene: TRBD1; CDR3 protein: CASSEPGTGKGDYEQYF; CDR3 DNA: TGTGCCAGCAGCGAGCCGGGGACAGGGAAGGGCGACTACGAGCAGTACTTC
clone size: NA; V gene: TRBV7-7; J gene: TRBJ2-1; D gene: TRBD2; CDR3 protein: CASSPRAGGIRNEQFF; CDR3 DNA: TGTGCTAGCAGCCCCCGGGCGGGAGGGATTCGCAATGAGCAGTTCTTC
clone size: NA; V gene: TRBV5-5; J gene: TRBJ2-1; D gene: NA; CDR3 protein: CASSSTDLKQFF; CDR3 DNA: TGTGCCAGCAGCTCAACAGATTTGAAGCAGTTCTTC
clone size: few; V gene: TRBV5-6; J gene: TRBJ2-1; D gene: TRBD1; CDR3 protein: CASSSRDRAYNEQFF; CDR3 DNA: TGTGCCAGCAGCTCCCGGGACAGGGCCTACAATGAGCAGTTCTTC
clone size: NA; V gene: TRBV7-9; J gene: TRBJ2-1; D gene: NA; CDR3 protein: CASSPRLARVDEQFF; CDR3 DNA: TGTGCCAGCAGCCCCCGGCTAGCGAGGGTCGATGAGCAGTTCTTC
clone size: NA; V gene: TRBV9; J gene: TRBJ2-7; D gene: TRBD2; CDR3 protein: CASSVSVGGSGNEQYF; CDR3 DNA: TGTGCCAGCAGCGTCTCGGTTGGCGGGAGCGGCAACGAGCAGTACTTC
clone size: NA; V gene: TRBV27; J gene: TRBJ2-5; D gene: TRBD2; CDR3 protein: CASSPRRGGHETQYF; CDR3 DNA: TGTGCCAGCAGTCCTCGGCGGGGGGGCCACGAGACCCAGTACTTC
clone size: NA; V gene: TRBV18; J gene: TRBJ2-2; D gene: TRBD2; CDR3 protein: CASSPSGGSNTGELFF; CDR3 DNA: TGTGCCAGCTCACCTAGCGGGGGATCGAACACCGGGGAGCTGTTTTTT
clone size: NA; V gene: TRBV4-3; J gene: TRBJ1-4; D gene: TRBD1; CDR3 protein: CASSQEGQIREKLFF; CDR3 DNA: TGCGCCAGCAGCCAAGAGGGACAGATAAGGGAAAAACTGTTTTTT
clone size: NA; V gene: TRBV27; J gene: TRBJ1-5; D gene: TRBD1; CDR3 protein: CATRDRVTTSNQPQHF; CDR3 DNA: TGTGCCACCCGGGACAGGGTAACAACTAGCAATCAGCCCCAGCATTTT
clone size: NA; V gene: TRBV6-1; J gene: TRBJ2-1; D gene: NA; CDR3 protein: CASSESLEGSDNEQFF; CDR3 DNA: TGTGCCAGCAGTGAATCCTTAGAGGGATCGGACAATGAGCAGTTCTTC
clone size: NA; V gene: TRBV6-5; J gene: TRBJ1-4; D gene: NA; CDR3 protein: CASSYSNREKLFF; CDR3 DNA: TGTGCCAGCAGTTACTCGAACAGAGAAAAACTGTTTTTT
clone size: NA; V gene: TRBV5-1; J gene: TRBJ1-6; D gene: NA; CDR3 protein: CASSPQGMFYNSPLHF; CDR3 DNA: TGCGCCAGCAGCCCCCAGGGGATGTTTTATAATTCACCCCTCCACTTT
clone size: NA; V gene: TRBV5-6; J gene: TRBJ1-2; D gene: NA; CDR3 protein: CASSLGAGYTF; CDR3 DNA: TGTGCCAGCAGCTTAGGGGCTGGCTACACCTTC
clone size: NA; V gene: TRBV5-4; J gene: TRBJ2-7; D gene: NA; CDR3 protein: CASSLAGLGIYEQYF; CDR3 DNA: TGTGCCAGCAGCCTTGCGGGACTCGGGATCTACGAGCAGTACTTC